This TCR beta chain was sequenced during a study of CD8 T cells in ankylosing spondylitis. Remarks on this clonotype: What it binds is not known.

General observations from the study: Some of the motif variants had earlier been found in reactive arthritis patients' fluid and blood. Apparently characteristic of ankylosing spondylitis blood was a TCR beta motif (fewer than 10 highly homologous variants).

Trimming cost V 2 bases and J 7 bases, with 18 bases left between them. The CDR3 totals 15 residues. CDR1 is MGHRA and CDR2 is YSYEKL in the germline V gene. Quantitative 5'-RACE with molecular barcodes generated TCR beta libraries. In TCRdb, the 5' RACE reads were re-called with MiXCR into one record per CDR3 protein. The sample lists approximately 260,000 distinct CDR3 sequences, roughly 18% occurring once. This clonotype originated in a male donor with ankylosing spondylitis or in good health (not recorded which). Sequencing was done on a sample of blood, either unsorted or a sorted T cell fraction (not recorded which). The chain carries TRBV4-1 and TRBJ2-7, with a possible D match to TRBD2 (5 bases). The CDR3 nucleotides are TGCGCCAGCAGCCAACCTTCCCGGGGAGTTGGGGAGCAGTACTTC. Its translation is CASSQPSRGVGEQYF.